Following are 21 T cell receptor beta chains from one sample sequenced in a study of CD8+ T cells in alopecia areata. Following extraction, RNA underwent reverse transcription to cDNA, which served as the sequencing template. Sequencing used immunoSEQ multiplex PCR; TCRdb keeps in-frame clones, though not all of them. The sample holds over 150,000 clones, approximately 60% seen once. The treatment here: oral pan-JAK inhibitor, 5-10 mg twice daily. The sample was CD4+ T cells sorted from blood, taken at week 4, from a patient treated with tofacitinib. The receptors stem from a human donor with alopecia areata.

Remarks on this clone: Other DNA sequences in this specimen translate into the identical CDR3. The chain is built from TRBV29-1 and TRBJ2-6; D gene ambiguous. The V gene's germline CDR1 is SQVTM and CDR2 ANQGSEA. V lost 1 base to trimming and J lost 1 base, with 2 bases between them. The CDR3 runs 13 residues. CDR3: CSVEVSGANVLTF. CDR3 DNA: TGCAGCGTTGAAGTTTCTGGGGCCAACGTCCTGACTTTC.

This sequence joins TRBV5-4 and TRBJ1-1; TRBD1 might be the D (5 bases). The CDR3 spans 14 residues. Germline values: CDR1 SGHNT, CDR2 YYREEE (reference sequence). Deletions cut 4 bases from V and 2 bases from J, with 12 bases between. The CDR3 region is CASSPAGPNTEAFF. The CDR3 DNA reads TGTGCCAGCAGCCCGGCGGGGCCTAACACTGAAGCTTTCTTT. The full variable domain, completed using reference TRBV5-4 and TRBJ1-1, is ETGVTQSPTHLIKTRGQQVTLRCSSQSGHNTVSWYQQALGQGPQFIFQYYREEENGRGNFPPRFSGLQFPNYSSELNVNALELDDSALYLCASSPAGPNTEAFFGQGTRLTVV.

V is TRBV30 and J is TRBJ2-7, with 8 bases fitting TRBD1. The CDR3 runs to 16 residues. CDR1 is GTSNPN and CDR2 is SVGIG in the germline V gene (reference sequence). The junction had 13 bases not matched to a gene; V was cut back by 1 base and J by 5 bases. CDR3 in amino acids: CAWSGARTGMINEQYF. In nucleotides, the CDR3 is TGTGCCTGGAGTGGGGCGAGGACAGGGATGATAAACGAGCAGTACTTC.

The chain carries TRBV6-1 and TRBJ2-7; D tentatively fits TRBD1 or TRBD2 (5 bases each). The CDR3 has 14 amino acids. Between the trimmed V and J ends, which lost 6 bases and 2 bases, there was a span of 14 bases. Per the germline V gene, CDR1 is MNHNS and CDR2 is SASEGT. CDR3 sequence reads: CASRGETRPYEQYF. For the CDR3, the DNA is TGTGCCAGCAGGGGGGAGACGCGCCCCTACGAGCAGTACTTC.

This clone came up a few times. The gene calls are TRBV18 and TRBJ2-5, with a possible D match to TRBD2 (5 bases). The germline V gene encodes CDR1 KGHSH and CDR2 LQKENI. This CDR3 comprises 12 residues. Trimming left V 3 bases short and J 4 bases short, with 6 bases between. The CDR3 is CASSPAGETQYF. CDR3 nucleotide sequence: TGTGCCAGCTCACCGGCGGGAGAGACCCAGTACTTC.

This clone was seen a few times. Additional DNA sequences in this sample encode the identical CDR3. V and J are TRBV30 and TRBJ1-2; D uncertain. There are 11 residues in the CDR3. V lost 0 bases to trimming and J lost 3 bases, with 2 bases between them. The germline gives CDR1 GTSNPN, CDR2 SVGIG (reference sequence). CDR3 nucleotides: TGTGCCTGGAGTGTCGACTATGGCTACACCTTC. This codes for CAWSVDYGYTF.

This clone was seen only a few times. This chain uses TRBV30 with TRBJ2-5; D possibly corresponds to TRBD1 (5 bases). The CDR3 has 12 residues. CDR1 and CDR2 from the germline V gene are GTSNPN and SVGIG (reference sequence). Trimming removed 0 bases at V and 5 bases at J, with 7 bases between. The DNA of the CDR3 is TGTGCCTGGAGTGTAAAGGGGGAGACCCAGTACTTC. Protein sequence: CAWSVKGETQYF.

The CDR3 is CSVDKASVDETQYF. The CDR3, as DNA: TGCAGCGTTGATAAGGCTAGCGTTGACGAGACCCAGTACTTC. The chain uses TRBV29-1 and TRBJ2-5; possible D gene TRBD2, 6 bases. The CDR3 covers 14 residues. V dropped 3 bases and J dropped 5 bases, with 16 bases sitting between them. Germline V gene lookup returns CDR1 SQVTM and CDR2 ANQGSEA.

The chain recombines TRBV4-1 with TRBJ2-7; no definite D call. CDR3 length equals 13 residues. Per germline, CDR1 MGHRA and CDR2 YSYEKL. With 5 bases removed from V and 0 bases from J, the gap between germline ends came to 8 bases. CDR3 sequence (DNA): TGCGCCAGCAGCGGGCTGACCTCCTACGAGCAGTACTTC. It specifies CASSGLTSYEQYF.

This chain links TRBV30 with TRBJ1-2; a possible D gene is TRBD1 (5 bases). V was clipped by 3 bases and J by 6 bases, with 20 bases between them. There are 15 residues in the CDR3. Germline CDR1 reads GTSNPN; CDR2 reads SVGIG (reference sequence). Written as DNA, the CDR3 is TGTGCCTGGAGCCGGTGGGGAATAGGGGTGGATGGCTACACCTTC. It specifies CAWSRWGIGVDGYTF.

The V gene is TRBV2, the J gene TRBJ1-1, with a possible D match to TRBD1 (5 bases). The germline V gene has CDR1 SNHLY and CDR2 FYNNEI. The CDR3 sequence is 11 residues long. The ends were cut back, 6 bases at V and 5 bases at J, with 7 bases in the middle. The CDR3, as DNA: TGTGCCAGCAGAGGGGAAACTGAAGCTTTCTTT. It codes for CASRGETEAFF.

V gene TRBV7-6 combines with J gene TRBJ2-1, with 10 bases aligning to TRBD2. This CDR3 region has 15 residues. The germline V gene encodes CDR1 SGHVS and CDR2 FNYEAQ. With 2 bases clipped from V and 5 bases from J, the junction kept 3 bases outside the gene matches. The CDR3 DNA reads as TGTGCCAGCAGCTTAAGCGGGGGGGCCCACAATGAGCAGTTCTTC. Protein: CASSLSGGAHNEQFF.

About this clone itself: The junction departs from germline at one end; a sequencing error may be responsible. V gene TRBV7-7 combines with J gene TRBJ2-5; D may be TRBD1 (6 bases). Germline V lookup: CDR1 SSHAT, CDR2 FNYEAQ (reference sequence). The CDR3 is 14 amino acids. Here the CDR3 reads CASSLQGRQETQYF. CDR3 nucleotide sequence: TGTGCTAGCAGCTTACAGGGTCGCCAAGAGACCCAGTACTTC.

This clone was observed a handful of times. The CDR3 DNA is TGTGCCAGCAGCTTAGGTGGCTATCAGGGCACAGATACGCAGTATTTT. Its translation is CASSLGGYQGTDTQYF. The rearrangement joins TRBV7-9 to TRBJ2-3; D ambiguous. Germline CDR1 SEHNR, CDR2 FQNEAQ (reference sequence). The CDR3 has 16 residues. V was clipped by 1 base and J by 1 base, with 12 bases between them.

This chain uses TRBV4-3 with TRBJ2-1; D gene unclear. The CDR3 has 17 residues. CDR1 and CDR2 from the germline V gene are LGHNA and YSLEER. The V gene lost 0 bases and the J gene lost 4 bases, with 16 bases spanning the gap. The CDR3 loop is CASSQDHKIPFYNEQFF. In DNA form, the CDR3 reads TGCGCCAGCAGCCAAGATCACAAGATACCCTTTTACAATGAGCAGTTCTTC.

This clone was seen more than once but under ten times. Other DNA sequences in this sample translate to the same CDR3. This chain connects TRBV7-9 to TRBJ1-1; D is uncertain. CDR1 is SEHNR, CDR2 FQNEAQ, per germline (reference sequence). The CDR3 has 11 amino acids. The V end lost 3 bases, the J end lost 1 base, and 0 bases lay between the germline ends. As DNA, the CDR3 is TGTGCCAGCAGCTTGAACACTGAAGCTTTCTTT. The encoded protein is CASSLNTEAFF.

The V and J genes are TRBV29-1 and TRBJ2-6, with 7 positions matching TRBD1. Losses at the gene ends were 5 bases for V and 0 bases for J; bases not matched to a gene: 10. The CDR3 is 17 residues long. Germline lookup yields CDR1 SQVTM and CDR2 ANQGSEA. The CDR3, as DNA: TGCAGCGTTAAGGACAGGCTCCTTTCCTCTGGGGCCAACGTCCTGACTTTC. It encodes CSVKDRLLSSGANVLTF.

V and J are TRBV7-8 and TRBJ2-3; TRBD1 is a possible D gene (6 bases). Looked up from germline, CDR1 is SGHVS and CDR2 is FQNEAQ. This CDR3 comprises 14 residues. Trimming left V 3 bases short and J 5 bases short, with 12 bases between. The CDR3 coding sequence is TGTGCCAGCAGCTTTAGCAGGGGTGGAGATACGCAGTATTTT. Translated: CASSFSRGGDTQYF.

This clone was counted a single time. This chain links TRBV5-6 with TRBJ1-2; a weak D match, TRBD1 (5 bases). The CDR3 loop spans 14 amino acids. Germline CDR1 and CDR2: SGHDT and YYEEEE. V gave up 4 bases and J gave up 8 bases, with 18 bases separating them. CDR3 loop: CASSTLIGTEGYTF. The CDR3 region has the DNA TGTGCCAGCAGCACCCTCATAGGGACGGAGGGCTACACCTTC.

The chain recombines TRBV6-1 with TRBJ1-5, with D uncertain. The CDR3 extends over 14 amino acids. Trimming cost V 6 bases and J 3 bases, with 12 bases left between them. Germline CDR1 MNHNS, CDR2 SASEGT. CDR3 loop: CASRGPGVNQPQHF. CDR3 nucleotide sequence: TGTGCCAGCAGGGGTCCTGGGGTCAATCAGCCCCAGCATTTT.

The CDR3 loop reads CASSYPGGTEAFF. CDR3 DNA: TGTGCCAGCAGTTATCCAGGGGGCACTGAAGCTTTCTTT. V is TRBV6-6 and J is TRBJ1-1, with TRBD1 matching 7 bases. Germline V gene lookup returns CDR1 MNHNY and CDR2 SVGAGI (reference sequence). There are 13 residues in the CDR3. Losses at the gene ends were 3 bases for V and 4 bases for J; bases not matched to a gene: 2.